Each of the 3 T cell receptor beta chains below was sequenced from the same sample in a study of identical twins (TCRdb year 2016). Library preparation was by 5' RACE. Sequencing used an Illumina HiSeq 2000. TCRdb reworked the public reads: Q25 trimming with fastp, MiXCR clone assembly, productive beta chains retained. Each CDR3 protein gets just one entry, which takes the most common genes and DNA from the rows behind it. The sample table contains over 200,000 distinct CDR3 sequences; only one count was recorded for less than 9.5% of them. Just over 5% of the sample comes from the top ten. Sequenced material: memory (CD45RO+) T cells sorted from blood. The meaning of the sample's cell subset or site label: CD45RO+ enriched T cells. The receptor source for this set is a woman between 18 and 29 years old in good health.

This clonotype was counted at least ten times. The CDR3 sequence: CAISGTNELNEQFF. The DNA of the CDR3 is TGTGCCATCTCCGGTACGAATGAGTTGAATGAGCAGTTCTTC. The chain recombines TRBV10-3 with TRBJ2-1; D not certain. Germline lookup yields CDR1 ENHRY and CDR2 SYGVKD. The CDR3 totals 14 residues. The germline V and J ends were trimmed by 8 bases and 7 bases, with 18 bases remaining between them.

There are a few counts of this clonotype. The CDR3 spells CASSLVQGNEKLFF. The CDR3 DNA sequence: TGTGCCAGCAGTTTAGTACAGGGAAATGAAAAACTGTTTTTT. The chain is built from TRBV12-3 or TRBV12-4 and TRBJ1-4; a weak D match, TRBD1 (6 bases). This CDR3 contains 14 residues. Deletions cut 1 base from V and 5 bases from J, with 8 bases between.

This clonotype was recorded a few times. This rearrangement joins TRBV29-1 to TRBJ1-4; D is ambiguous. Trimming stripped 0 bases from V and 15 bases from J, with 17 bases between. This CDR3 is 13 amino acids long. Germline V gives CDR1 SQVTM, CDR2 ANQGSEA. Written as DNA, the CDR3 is TGCAGCGTTGAAGATTATCTCGGCGGGATAATGTTTTTT. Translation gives CSVEDYLGGIMFF.